This entry describes one T cell receptor beta chain. This specimen comes from a study of control samples from healthy donors and cancer patients. Sequenced by immunoSEQ multiplex PCR; TCRdb stores in-frame clones only, minus some. The table records around 120,000 clones, 80% to 90% of them present only once. The V end lost 2 bases, the J end lost 4 bases, and 13 bases lay between the germline ends. Germline assignment: CDR1 SGHRS and CDR2 YFSETQ. This CDR3 has 14 residues. The receptor was derived from a woman between 45 and 60 years old with colorectal cancer. This chain links TRBV5-1 with TRBJ2-7; D gene unclear. The sequencing input was PBMCs. In DNA form, the CDR3 reads TGCGCCAGCAGCTTAAAAAACGGGCCTTACGAGCAGTACTTC. Translated, it gives CASSLKNGPYEQYF.